This record concerns one T cell receptor beta chain sequence. Its antigen is not identified. This CDR3 has 15 residues. The germline CDR1 and CDR2 sequences are LGHDT and YNNKEL (reference sequence). This sample stems from a study of post-analysis software for immune sequencing data. Findings and limits, study-wide: A few TRBV segments appeared more often in patients than in controls, and TRBV5-6, TRBV5-1 and TRBV20-1 were among these.

Researchers reported that TCR beta cDNA libraries carried unique molecular identifiers. In TCRdb, the PCR reads were re-called with MiXCR into one record per CDR3 protein. Seen here are more than 350,000 distinct CDR3 sequences, less than 40% observed once, and the top ten hold 6% to 9%. This chain connects TRBV3-1 to TRBJ2-7; 11 bases map to TRBD2. Judging by the DNA end, TRBJ2-5 fits better; the J call may be wrong. The sequenced sample consisted of blood. The TCR comes from a girl aged 2-10 years with multiple sclerosis. In DNA, the CDR3 is TGTGCCAGCAGCCTCCTAGCGGGAGGAGGCGAGACCCAGTACTTC. This codes for CASSLLAGGGETQYF.